The 25 T cell receptor beta chains given below trace back to one sample, sequenced in a study of identical twins. In TCRdb, the 5' RACE reads were re-called with MiXCR into one record per CDR3 protein. The profile shows about 190,000 distinct CDR3 sequences, less than 20% of them singletons. Separately, the same data were catalogued under a study of T cells expressing NK-cell markers.

Specimen: CD8+ T cells sorted from blood. Receptors were obtained from a woman between 18 and 29 years old in good health.

This chain links TRBV2 with TRBJ2-7, with D perhaps matching TRBD2 (6 bases). The germline CDR1 and CDR2 sequences are SNHLY and FYNNEI. The CDR3 consists of 13 residues. The ends were cut back, 8 bases at V and 4 bases at J, with 15 bases in the middle. In DNA form, the CDR3 reads TGTGCCAGCCACCGGCTAGCGCGTTACGAGCAGTACTTC. Residues: CASHRLARYEQYF. The full variable domain, completed using reference TRBV2 and TRBJ2-7, is EPEVTQTPSHQVTQMGQEVILRCVPISNHLYFYWYRQILGQKVEFLVSFYNNEISEKSEIFDDQFSVERPDGSNFTLKIRSTKLEDSAMYFCASHRLARYEQYFGPGTRLTVT.

This clonotype was counted many times. The V call is TRBV20-1, the J call TRBJ1-1, with 10 bases identical to TRBD1. The CDR3 extends over 15 amino acids. CDR1 and CDR2 from the germline V gene are DFQATT and SNEGSKA (reference sequence). After removal of 6 bases from V and 4 bases from J, the junction contained 11 bases not matched to a gene. The CDR3 sequence is CSAMFRDRGPTEAFF. The CDR3 coding sequence is TGCAGTGCCATGTTCCGGGACAGGGGCCCCACTGAAGCTTTCTTT.

This rearrangement joins TRBV18 to TRBJ2-1; 14 bases map to TRBD2. J was trimmed by 8 bases and V by 4 bases; bases with no gene match: 4. Germline assignment: CDR1 KGHSH and CDR2 LQKENI. CDR3 length: 15 residues. The CDR3 sequence is CASSQTSGRGDEQFF. The DNA for the CDR3 is TGTGCCAGCTCACAGACTAGCGGGAGGGGCGATGAGCAGTTCTTC.

V and J are TRBV3-1 and TRBJ2-5; D is uncertain. V lost 5 bases and J 5 bases, leaving 12 bases between the germline ends. Germline assignment: CDR1 LGHDT and CDR2 YNNKEL (reference sequence). This CDR3 contains 13 residues. Here the CDR3 DNA reads TGTGCCAGCAGCTACCCGAGAGGCGAGACCCAGTACTTC. Amino acids: CASSYPRGETQYF.

J is TRBJ2-5 and V is TRBV9, with 8 bases that match TRBD2. The CDR3 covers 14 residues. Trimming cost V 4 bases and J 5 bases; bases outside gene matches: 7. Germline CDR1 SGDLS, CDR2 YYNGEE. The CDR3 spells CASSRLAQWETQYF. The CDR3 DNA follows: TGTGCCAGCAGCCGACTAGCGCAATGGGAGACCCAGTACTTC.

This clonotype was detected only a few times. The V call is TRBV12-3 or TRBV12-4, the J call TRBJ2-1; maybe TRBD2 (6 bases). This CDR3 region has 14 residues. V gave up 3 bases and J gave up 7 bases, with 13 bases separating them. CDR3 nucleotides: TGTGCCAGCAGTTTTATCGGCGGGGTAAATGAGCAGTTCTTC. It codes for CASSFIGGVNEQFF.

The DNA for the CDR3 is TGTGCCAGCAGAGAGGGACCGATGAAGCTTTTCTTT. It codes for CASREGPMKLFF. V gene TRBV12-3 or TRBV12-4 combines with J gene TRBJ1-1, with D tentatively TRBD1 (5 bases). V was trimmed by 6 bases and J by 13 bases, leaving 18 bases between them. The CDR3 runs to 12 residues.

This clonotype was seen more than once but under ten times. The rearrangement uses TRBV9 and TRBJ2-7, with D uncertain. The CDR3 extends over 13 amino acids. Per the germline V gene, CDR1 is SGDLS and CDR2 is YYNGEE. Trimming stripped 0 bases from V and 1 base from J, with 5 bases between. CDR3 amino acids: CASSVEESYEQYF. Here the CDR3 DNA reads TGTGCCAGCAGCGTAGAGGAATCCTACGAGCAGTACTTC.

The chain links TRBV12-3 or TRBV12-4 to TRBJ2-1; 8 bases line up with TRBD1. This CDR3 region has 14 residues. V was pared by 4 bases and J by 6 bases, with 5 bases of the junction left unmatched. The chain's CDR3 is CASSSPDRGNEQFF. The CDR3 bases are TGTGCCAGCAGTTCACCCGACAGGGGCAATGAGCAGTTCTTC.

V gene TRBV13 combines with J gene TRBJ1-1; D unresolved. The CDR3 is 17 residues long. V was shortened by 5 bases and J by 5 bases, with 24 bases between the two germline ends. Per germline, CDR1 PRHDT and CDR2 FYEKMQ (reference sequence). The CDR3 DNA sequence: TGTGCCAGCAGCCCTCTTATGGTGGGTATTGGCGGAACTGAAGCTTTCTTT. Translated, it gives CASSPLMVGIGGTEAFF.

V gene TRBV4-3 combines with J gene TRBJ2-5; a weak D match, TRBD1 (6 bases). The CDR3 totals 14 residues. V shed 4 bases and J shed 5 bases, with 14 bases lying between them. Germline CDR1 reads LGHNA; CDR2 reads YSLEER. The CDR3 sequence is CASSREQGTETQYF. In DNA form, the CDR3 reads TGCGCCAGCAGCCGAGAACAGGGAACGGAGACCCAGTACTTC.

This sequence joins TRBV18 and TRBJ2-7; 9 bases are shared with TRBD2. Germline CDR1 is KGHSH and CDR2 is LQKENI. The CDR3 is 14 amino acids. V trimming: 5 bases; J trimming: 4 bases; junction bases outside the gene matches: 6. The CDR3, as DNA: TGTGCCAGCTCAACGATAGCGGGGGCTTACGAGCAGTACTTC. It specifies CASSTIAGAYEQYF.

The table lists this clonotype with a few counts. J is TRBJ2-2 and V is TRBV9; D is uncertain. The CDR3 is 13 amino acids. Germline V gene sequence: CDR1 SGDLS, CDR2 YYNGEE. V lost 2 bases and J 6 bases, leaving 8 bases between the germline ends. The CDR3 here is CASSVASSGELFF. The CDR3 region has the DNA TGTGCCAGCAGCGTTGCTAGTTCCGGGGAGCTGTTTTTT.

There are many counts of this clonotype. The J gene is TRBJ1-5, the V gene TRBV5-6, with D unclear. CDR3 length: 12 residues. Germline CDR1 reads SGHDT; CDR2 reads YYEEEE. The V end lost 0 bases, the J end lost 4 bases, and 2 bases lay between the germline ends. CDR3 DNA: TGTGCCAGCAGCTTGGAGAATCAGCCCCAGCATTTT. Amino acids: CASSLENQPQHF.

The rearrangement uses TRBV19 and TRBJ2-7; 7 bases line up with TRBD1. V dropped 4 bases and J dropped 2; count of bases not matched to a gene: 2. CDR1 is LNHDA and CDR2 is SQIVND in the germline V gene (reference sequence). The length of the CDR3 is 13 residues. The CDR3 loop reads CASSTQGTYEQYF. The CDR3 DNA follows: TGTGCCAGTAGTACACAGGGGACCTACGAGCAGTACTTC. Using reference TRBV19 and TRBJ2-7 for the parts outside the CDR3, the full variable domain is DGGITQSPKYLFRKEGQNVTLSCEQNLNHDAMYWYRQDPGQGLRLIYYSQIVNDFQKGDIAEGYSVSREKKESFPLTVTSAQKNPTAFYLCASSTQGTYEQYFGPGTRLTVT.

The chain employs TRBV14 and TRBJ2-1, with 8 bases fitting TRBD1. The V gene end was trimmed by 4 bases and the J gene end by 10 bases; junction bases not matched to a gene: 3. Germline V lookup: CDR1 SGHDN, CDR2 FVKESK. This CDR3 is 12 amino acids long. CDR3 sequence: CASSPSGGEQFF. CDR3 bases: TGTGCCAGCAGCCCCTCAGGGGGCGAGCAGTTCTTC. Combining the CDR3 with reference TRBV14 and TRBJ2-1 gives the whole variable domain EAGVTQFPSHSVIEKGQTVTLRCDPISGHDNLYWYRRVMGKEIKFLLHFVKESKQDESGMPNNRFLAERTGGTYSTLKVQPAELEDSGVYFCASSPSGGEQFFGPGTRLTVL.

V and J are TRBV11-2 and TRBJ1-1; maybe TRBD1 (5 bases). Trimming pared 5 bases from V and 0 bases from J, leaving 13 bases between. This CDR3 comprises 15 residues. From germline, CDR1 is SGHAT and CDR2 FQNNGV. CDR3 amino acids: CASSPAGDLNTEAFF. In DNA form, the CDR3 reads TGTGCCAGCAGCCCGGCCGGGGACCTGAACACTGAAGCTTTCTTT. Supplemented by reference TRBV11-2 and TRBJ1-1, the full variable domain reads EAGVAQSPRYKIIEKRQSVAFWCNPISGHATLYWYQQILGQGPKLLIQFQNNGVVDDSQLPKDRFSAERLKGVDSTLKIQPAKLEDSAVYLCASSPAGDLNTEAFFGQGTRLTVV.

The sample holds a few counts of this clonotype. The CDR3 reads CASSVGRGNTIYF. CDR3 nucleotides: TGTGCCAGCAGCGTGGGCCGGGGAAACACCATATATTTT. The chain carries TRBV9 and TRBJ1-3, with D unresolved. The V gene's germline CDR1 is SGDLS and CDR2 YYNGEE. CDR3 length equals 13 residues. V dropped 2 bases and J dropped 4 bases, with 7 bases sitting between them.

This clonotype was observed a handful of times. The gene calls are TRBV29-1 and TRBJ2-7, with 9 positions matching TRBD1. CDR1 and CDR2 (germline): SQVTM, ANQGSEA. V gave up 8 bases and J gave up 3 bases; unmatched junction bases: 17. This CDR3 is 16 amino acids long. The CDR3 DNA reads as TGCAGCATTGCCGGACAGTTAACAGGGGGCATCTACGAGCAGTACTTC. It yields the protein CSIAGQLTGGIYEQYF.

The rearrangement joins TRBV10-3 to TRBJ1-1; no reliable D call. The germline V gene encodes CDR1 ENHRY and CDR2 SYGVKD. This CDR3 has 11 residues. The CDR3 sequence: CVRRENTEAFF. The CDR3 nucleotides read TGTGTACGGCGGGAGAACACTGAAGCTTTCTTT.

V usage is TRBV20-1 and J usage is TRBJ2-7, with TRBD2 identical over 10 bases. V was pared by 5 bases and J by 3 bases, with 7 bases of the junction left unmatched. Germline V gene sequence: CDR1 DFQATT, CDR2 SNEGSKA (reference sequence). The CDR3 extends over 14 amino acids. For the CDR3, the DNA is TGCAGTGCTGCGGCCGGGACTAGCGTCTACGAGCAGTACTTC. Translated: CSAAAGTSVYEQYF.

This clonotype was recorded many times. The rearrangement uses TRBV3-1 and TRBJ1-2, with 7 bases aligning to TRBD1. The CDR3 contains 15 residues. The J segment lost 4 bases and the V segment lost 1 base, leaving 6 bases of the junction unmatched. Per the germline V gene, CDR1 is LGHDT and CDR2 is YNNKEL (reference sequence). CDR3 DNA: TGTGCCAGCAGCCAAGGAAGGGGACAGCCCTATGGCTACACCTTC. It yields the protein CASSQGRGQPYGYTF.

This clonotype was seen more than once but under ten times. This chain connects TRBV7-9 to TRBJ2-7; TRBD1 matches at 8 bases. The V gene end was trimmed by 6 bases and the J gene end by 2 bases; junction bases not matched to a gene: 12. CDR3 length: 16 residues. The V gene's germline CDR1 is SEHNR and CDR2 FQNEAQ (reference sequence). In nucleotides, the CDR3 is TGTGCCAGCAGACAAGATACCGGGACAGGAGCCTACGAGCAGTACTTC. Translating gives CASRQDTGTGAYEQYF.

This clonotype showed up just a few times. The chain employs TRBV20-1 and TRBJ1-1; D may be TRBD1 (5 bases). This CDR3 spans 12 amino acids. CDR1 and CDR2 from the germline V gene are DFQATT and SNEGSKA (reference sequence). Between the trimmed V and J ends, which lost 2 bases and 11 bases, there was a span of 15 bases. CDR3 loop: CSARYSGFSAFF. The DNA for the CDR3 is TGCAGTGCTAGATACTCAGGGTTTTCGGCTTTCTTT.

A few counts support this clonotype. The chain links TRBV7-9 to TRBJ2-1, with 8 bases matching TRBD2. Trimming removed 3 bases from V and 4 bases from J; junction bases left unmatched: 5. The CDR3 has 15 amino acids. Germline-derived CDR1 and CDR2 are SEHNR and FQNEAQ (reference sequence). This CDR3 reads CASSFRGGPYNEQFF. The CDR3 DNA is TGTGCCAGCAGCTTCCGGGGGGGGCCGTACAATGAGCAGTTCTTC.